A selection of T cell receptor beta chains follows, all from one sample in a study of Ad26.COV2.S vaccination and SARS-CoV-2 variants. Sequencing was performed with immunoSEQ multiplex PCR; in TCRdb, only in-frame clones are kept and a portion is missing. The sample shows a few hundred thousand clones, roughly 86% of them seen only once. The sample consisted of peripheral blood, taken in a trial of Ad26.COV2.S vaccine versus placebo. These receptors all stem from a person aged 18-65 years who received the Ad26.COV2.S COVID-19 vaccine or a placebo. Each CDR3 is given with its conserved first and last residue. A D gene is named only where the DNA matches it firmly. Clone size is stated in some rows and not others, as once, few, many or a class when expanded.

abundance: NA
j_gene: TRBJ2-5
d_gene: NA
v_gene: TRBV15
CDR3aa: CATSRSETRIETQYF
CDR3nt: TGTGCCACCAGCAGATCCGAGACTAGAATTGAGACCCAGTACTTC

abundance: few
j_gene: TRBJ1-2
d_gene: NA
v_gene: TRBV6-2/TRBV6-3
CDR3aa: CASSPDKYHGYTF
CDR3nt: TGTGCCAGCAGTCCGGACAAGTACCATGGCTACACCTTC

abundance: NA
j_gene: TRBJ2-3
d_gene: NA
v_gene: TRBV7-3
CDR3aa: CASSPGLLTDTQYF
CDR3nt: TGTGCCAGCAGCCCGGGACTCCTGACAGATACGCAGTATTTT

abundance: NA
j_gene: TRBJ2-5
d_gene: TRBD1
v_gene: TRBV7-3
CDR3aa: CASSFQGAETQYF
CDR3nt: TGTGCCAGCAGCTTCCAGGGGGCTGAGACCCAGTACTTC

abundance: NA
j_gene: TRBJ2-5
d_gene: TRBD2
v_gene: TRBV12-5
CDR3aa: CASGLWRGEYQETQYF
CDR3nt: TGTGCTAGTGGTTTGTGGCGGGGGGAGTACCAAGAGACCCAGTACTTC

abundance: NA
j_gene: TRBJ1-5
d_gene: NA
v_gene: TRBV3-1/TRBV3-2
CDR3aa: CASSQDSGQPQHF
CDR3nt: TGTGCCAGCAGCCAAGATAGTGGTCAGCCCCAGCATTTT

abundance: NA
j_gene: TRBJ2-2
d_gene: NA
v_gene: TRBV21-1
CDR3aa: CASSNGQGPLTGELFF
CDR3nt: TGTGCCAGCAGCAACGGACAGGGACCACTCACCGGGGAGCTGTTTTTT

abundance: NA
j_gene: TRBJ1-5
d_gene: NA
v_gene: TRBV5-5
CDR3aa: CASSYGHGGAEQPQHF
CDR3nt: TGTGCCAGCAGCTACGGTCATGGGGGCGCCGAGCAGCCCCAGCATTTT

abundance: NA
j_gene: TRBJ2-7
d_gene: NA
v_gene: TRBV20-1
CDR3aa: CSASKPPEGSEQYF
CDR3nt: TGCAGTGCTAGTAAACCCCCTGAGGGGAGCGAGCAGTACTTC

abundance: NA
j_gene: TRBJ2-7
d_gene: NA
v_gene: TRBV7-9
CDR3aa: CASSPLEAHPYEQYF
CDR3nt: TGTGCCAGCAGTCCTCTGGAGGCTCACCCCTACGAGCAGTACTTC

abundance: NA
j_gene: TRBJ1-1
d_gene: TRBD1
v_gene: TRBV12-3/TRBV12-4
CDR3aa: CASSRGQGMAFF
CDR3nt: TGTGCCAGCAGCCGCGGACAGGGTATGGCTTTCTTT

abundance: NA
j_gene: TRBJ2-7
d_gene: TRBD2
v_gene: TRBV6-2/TRBV6-3
CDR3aa: CASSYSYEREAYEQYF
CDR3nt: TGTGCCAGCAGTTACTCGTACGAGCGGGAGGCCTACGAGCAGTACTTC

abundance: NA
j_gene: TRBJ2-4
d_gene: TRBD1
v_gene: TRBV4-3
CDR3aa: CASSPWTGGNIQYF
CDR3nt: TGCGCCAGCAGCCCCTGGACAGGGGGAAACATTCAGTACTTC

abundance: NA
j_gene: TRBJ2-3
d_gene: TRBD1
v_gene: TRBV9
CDR3aa: CASSVPPGQGPSTDTQYF
CDR3nt: TGTGCCAGCAGCGTACCTCCGGGACAGGGGCCTAGCACAGATACGCAGTATTTT

abundance: NA
j_gene: TRBJ1-1
d_gene: NA
v_gene: TRBV9
CDR3aa: CASSPFLGTEAFF
CDR3nt: TGTGCCAGCAGCCCTTTTTTGGGCACTGAAGCTTTCTTT

abundance: once
j_gene: TRBJ2-5
d_gene: NA
v_gene: TRBV11-2
CDR3aa: CASSSGIQETQYF
CDR3nt: TGTGCCAGCAGCTCCGGGATCCAAGAGACCCAGTACTTC

abundance: NA
j_gene: TRBJ1-2
d_gene: TRBD1
v_gene: TRBV5-6
CDR3aa: CASSYPGTGGANGYTF
CDR3nt: TGTGCCAGCAGCTACCCCGGGACAGGGGGCGCAAATGGCTACACCTTC

abundance: once
j_gene: TRBJ2-7
d_gene: TRBD1
v_gene: TRBV5-5
CDR3aa: CASSSTGTAYYEQYF
CDR3nt: TGTGCCAGCAGCTCGACCGGGACAGCATACTACGAGCAGTACTTC

abundance: NA
j_gene: TRBJ1-5
d_gene: NA
v_gene: TRBV4-2
CDR3aa: CASSGSAGQPQHF
CDR3nt: TGTGCCAGCAGCGGGTCTGCCGGACAGCCCCAGCATTTT

abundance: NA
j_gene: TRBJ1-2
d_gene: TRBD1
v_gene: TRBV6-5
CDR3aa: CASSYGPGQGSNGYTF
CDR3nt: TGTGCCAGCAGTTACGGCCCGGGACAGGGGTCGAATGGCTACACCTTC

abundance: once
j_gene: TRBJ2-5
d_gene: NA
v_gene: TRBV5-8
CDR3aa: CASSRVGVQETQYF
CDR3nt: TGTGCCAGCAGCCGCGTAGGGGTCCAAGAGACCCAGTACTTC

abundance: NA
j_gene: TRBJ1-2
d_gene: TRBD1
v_gene: TRBV6-2/TRBV6-3
CDR3aa: CASSLDRGMRLDTF
CDR3nt: TGTGCCAGCAGTTTGGACAGGGGGATGCGTCTCGACACCTTC

abundance: NA
j_gene: TRBJ2-7
d_gene: NA
v_gene: TRBV6-6
CDR3aa: CASSYPQGYEQYF
CDR3nt: TGTGCCAGCAGTTACCCTCAGGGGTACGAGCAGTACTTC

abundance: once
j_gene: TRBJ1-2
d_gene: NA
v_gene: TRBV6-1
CDR3aa: CASSEEGGAWYGYTF
CDR3nt: TGTGCCAGCAGTGAAGAGGGGGGGGCTTGGTATGGCTACACCTTC

abundance: NA
j_gene: TRBJ1-1
d_gene: NA
v_gene: TRBV21-1
CDR3aa: CASSNGGRCTEAFF
CDR3nt: TGTGCCAGCAGCAATGGGGGGCGGTGCACTGAAGCTTTCTTT

abundance: NA
j_gene: TRBJ1-4
d_gene: NA
v_gene: TRBV12-3/TRBV12-4
CDR3aa: CASSLGGGEKLFF
CDR3nt: TGTGCCAGCAGTTTAGGGGGAGGTGAAAAACTGTTTTTT

abundance: once
j_gene: TRBJ2-7
d_gene: TRBD1
v_gene: TRBV30
CDR3aa: CAWSVQGETYEQYF
CDR3nt: TGTGCCTGGAGTGTCCAGGGGGAGACCTACGAGCAGTACTTC

abundance: few
j_gene: TRBJ1-6
d_gene: NA
v_gene: TRBV5-1
CDR3aa: CASSLEGRSSYNSPLHF
CDR3nt: TGCGCCAGCAGCTTGGAGGGCCGGAGCTCCTATAATTCACCCCTCCACTTT

abundance: NA
j_gene: TRBJ1-1
d_gene: NA
v_gene: TRBV3-1/TRBV3-2
CDR3aa: CASSQLRGTTEAFF
CDR3nt: TGTGCCAGCAGCCAACTGAGGGGAACCACTGAAGCTTTCTTT

abundance: NA
j_gene: TRBJ2-2
d_gene: NA
v_gene: TRBV13
CDR3aa: CASSLPTGELFF
CDR3nt: TGTGCCAGCAGCTTACCTACCGGGGAGCTGTTTTTT

abundance: NA
j_gene: TRBJ2-2
d_gene: NA
v_gene: TRBV5-1
CDR3aa: CASSPQGGTGELFF
CDR3nt: TGCGCCAGCAGCCCGCAGGGAGGCACCGGGGAGCTGTTTTTT

abundance: NA
j_gene: TRBJ2-2
d_gene: TRBD1
v_gene: TRBV3-1/TRBV3-2
CDR3aa: CASSHHGTANTGELFF
CDR3nt: TGTGCCAGCAGCCACCACGGGACAGCTAACACCGGGGAGCTGTTTTTT

abundance: NA
j_gene: TRBJ2-7
d_gene: NA
v_gene: TRBV30
CDR3aa: CAWRAPPGTYF
CDR3nt: TGTGCCTGGAGGGCTCCTCCGGGGACGTACTTC

abundance: NA
j_gene: TRBJ2-5
d_gene: NA
v_gene: TRBV18
CDR3aa: CASSPRAGQETQYF
CDR3nt: TGTGCCAGCTCACCAAGGGCAGGACAAGAGACCCAGTACTTC

abundance: few
j_gene: TRBJ1-5
d_gene: NA
v_gene: TRBV7-8
CDR3aa: CASSLFNNQPQHF
CDR3nt: TGTGCCAGCAGCTTGTTTAACAATCAGCCCCAGCATTTT

abundance: NA
j_gene: TRBJ1-2
d_gene: NA
v_gene: TRBV27
CDR3aa: CASSPRQASNYGYTF
CDR3nt: TGTGCCAGCAGCCCTAGACAGGCAAGTAACTATGGCTACACCTTC

abundance: NA
j_gene: TRBJ2-3
d_gene: TRBD2
v_gene: TRBV3-1/TRBV3-2
CDR3aa: CASSPSGLAAKYPSTDTQYF
CDR3nt: TGTGCCAGCAGCCCGAGCGGACTAGCGGCTAAATATCCTAGCACAGATACGCAGTATTTT

abundance: NA
j_gene: TRBJ1-2
d_gene: NA
v_gene: TRBV30
CDR3aa: CAWSVRGPAVYGYTF
CDR3nt: TGTGCCTGGAGTGTACGGGGTCCAGCTGTCTATGGCTACACCTTC

abundance: NA
j_gene: TRBJ2-5
d_gene: NA
v_gene: TRBV4-1
CDR3aa: CASSHGPLEWETQYF
CDR3nt: TGCGCCAGCAGCCATGGGCCGCTGGAGTGGGAGACCCAGTACTTC

abundance: once
j_gene: TRBJ2-7
d_gene: NA
v_gene: TRBV20-1
CDR3aa: CSASFSGGTYEQYF
CDR3nt: TGCAGTGCTAGTTTCTCGGGCGGGACCTACGAGCAGTACTTC

abundance: NA
j_gene: TRBJ2-2
d_gene: NA
v_gene: TRBV10-2
CDR3aa: CASSVGGAGELFF
CDR3nt: TGCGCCAGCAGTGTGGGAGGCGCCGGGGAGCTGTTTTTT

abundance: NA
j_gene: TRBJ2-3
d_gene: NA
v_gene: TRBV30
CDR3aa: CAWEHGDTQYF
CDR3nt: TGTGCCTGGGAGCATGGGGATACGCAGTATTTT

abundance: NA
j_gene: TRBJ2-7
d_gene: TRBD1
v_gene: TRBV15
CDR3aa: CATSTSGTGDHEQYF
CDR3nt: TGTGCCACCAGCACCTCCGGGACAGGGGACCACGAGCAGTACTTC

abundance: NA
j_gene: TRBJ2-7
d_gene: TRBD2
v_gene: TRBV7-2
CDR3aa: CASSLAGGSSYEQYF
CDR3nt: TGTGCCAGCAGCTTAGCGGGCGGGAGCTCCTACGAGCAGTACTTC

abundance: NA
j_gene: TRBJ2-2
d_gene: NA
v_gene: TRBV14
CDR3aa: CASSRRPWDGRGSRSPGELFF
CDR3nt: TGTGCCAGCAGCCGGCGACCCTGGGATGGAAGGGGGTCACGGTCCCCCGGGGAGCTGTTTTTT

abundance: NA
j_gene: TRBJ2-7
d_gene: TRBD2
v_gene: TRBV15
CDR3aa: CATSRGRGGRNEQYF
CDR3nt: TGTGCCACCAGCAGGGGACGGGGGGGGAGGAACGAGCAGTACTTC

abundance: NA
j_gene: TRBJ1-1
d_gene: NA
v_gene: TRBV3-1/TRBV3-2
CDR3aa: CASSQGAGTFEAFF
CDR3nt: TGTGCCAGCAGCCAAGGAGCAGGGACGTTTGAAGCTTTCTTT

abundance: NA
j_gene: TRBJ1-3
d_gene: TRBD1
v_gene: TRBV4-3
CDR3aa: CASSQFLAQGADGNTIYF
CDR3nt: TGCGCCAGCAGCCAATTCCTCGCACAGGGGGCGGATGGAAACACCATATATTTT

abundance: NA
j_gene: TRBJ1-6
d_gene: NA
v_gene: TRBV25-1
CDR3aa: CASSEIRSDSPLHF
CDR3nt: TGTGCCAGCAGTGAAATCAGGAGCGATTCACCCCTCCACTTT

abundance: NA
j_gene: TRBJ2-1
d_gene: TRBD1
v_gene: TRBV5-1
CDR3aa: CASSLSQGVYNEQFF
CDR3nt: TGCGCCAGCAGCTTGAGTCAGGGGGTCTACAATGAGCAGTTCTTC

abundance: NA
j_gene: TRBJ2-3
d_gene: TRBD2
v_gene: TRBV19
CDR3aa: CATRGLAGRTDTQYF
CDR3nt: TGTGCCACCCGAGGGCTAGCGGGACGCACAGATACGCAGTATTTT

abundance: once
j_gene: TRBJ1-5
d_gene: NA
v_gene: TRBV12-5
CDR3aa: CASGLSSGGNQPQHF
CDR3nt: TGTGCTAGTGGTTTGTCTTCAGGGGGCAATCAGCCCCAGCATTTT

abundance: NA
j_gene: TRBJ2-7
d_gene: NA
v_gene: TRBV5-6
CDR3aa: CASSAGGRIAYEQYF
CDR3nt: TGTGCCAGCAGCGCCGGGGGCCGAATCGCCTACGAGCAGTACTTC